This T cell receptor beta chain appears in the sequencing data of a study of blood T cell repertoires in COVID-19. Study at large: From T cells, B-cell-depleted T cells, or PBMCs came the material, which was cDNA or gDNA.

The CDR3 is 13 residues long. CDR1 and CDR2 from the germline V gene are SEHNR and FQNEAQ (reference sequence). The V end lost 2 bases, the J end lost 5 bases, and 9 bases lay between the germline ends. TCRdb keeps only in-frame clones here, not all; method: immunoSEQ multiplex PCR. Found here are 320,000 or so clones, around 90% of them singletons; the top ten hold more than 5%. Each recovered donor of Cohort 3 presented with two negative PCRs, clearance, or symptom resolution. The chain is built from TRBV7-9 and TRBJ1-1; D unclear. This TCR came from a man in his thirties or forties who had recovered from COVID-19. What was sequenced was PBMCs or T cells enriched from blood (not recorded which). The CDR3 here is CASSLNHLTEAFF. DNA of the CDR3: TGTGCCAGCAGCTTAAATCACCTAACTGAAGCTTTCTTT.